A single sample is the source of the 26 T cell receptor beta chains below, sequenced in a study of blood T cell dynamics during melanoma immunotherapy. The time point was: week 3, after first cycle of checkpoint inhibitor. TCRdb's copy holds only in-frame clones and misses some; the assay was immunoSEQ multiplex PCR. The sample includes some 20,000 clones, roughly 87% of them seen just once. Source: blood, taken from a patient treated with checkpoint blockade. The receptors here all came from a human donor with melanoma.

The chain joins TRBV18 to TRBJ2-3, with 7 nucleotides matching TRBD1. The CDR3 spans 18 residues. V lost 4 bases and J lost 0; bases outside the gene matches: 13. Germline assignment: CDR1 KGHSH and CDR2 LQKENI. The CDR3 bases are TGTGCCAGCTCACGAAAGGGACCGGGACAGAGGAGCACAGATACGCAGTATTTT. Protein sequence: CASSRKGPGQRSTDTQYF.

The chain uses TRBV2 and TRBJ2-1, with 12 bases fitting TRBD2. Trimming at V came to 6 bases and at J to 7 bases, leaving 10 bases not matched to a gene. This CDR3 region has 16 residues. Per the germline V gene, CDR1 is SNHLY and CDR2 is FYNNEI. The CDR3 region has the DNA TGTGCCAGCAGGCGACTAGCGGGGGCCTTAATTAATGAGCAGTTCTTC. This encodes CASRRLAGALINEQFF.

This chain joins TRBV19 and TRBJ2-1; 9 bases fit TRBD1. The CDR3 consists of 16 residues. V lost 5 bases and J lost 0; bases outside the gene matches: 5. Germline assignment: CDR1 LNHDA and CDR2 SQIVND (reference sequence). DNA of the CDR3: TGTGCCAGTAGTCCCAGGACAGGGGCCTCCTACAATGAGCAGTTCTTC. It encodes CASSPRTGASYNEQFF.

The chain is built from TRBV28 and TRBJ1-2, with 7 bases that match TRBD1. Germline loops: CDR1 MDHEN, CDR2 SYDVKM. The CDR3 consists of 16 residues. With 6 bases clipped from V and 2 bases from J, the junction kept 12 bases outside the gene matches. The CDR3 DNA sequence: TGTGCCAGCAGCCGCCCCGACAGGGTGTCCAACTATGGCTACACCTTC. Translation gives CASSRPDRVSNYGYTF.

This chain connects TRBV5-1 to TRBJ1-5; maybe TRBD1 (5 bases). This CDR3 is built from 17 residues. The ends were cut back, 4 bases at V and 4 bases at J, with 21 bases in the middle. CDR1 is SGHRS and CDR2 is YFSETQ in the germline V gene. CDR3 in DNA: TGCGCCAGCAGCCTCGGCGCAGGGAGTGGAAGAAATCAGCCCCAGCATTTT. Its translation is CASSLGAGSGRNQPQHF.

The chain joins TRBV21-1 to TRBJ2-5; the table's D call TRBD1 went unverified against the DNA. TRBV21-1 is an annotated pseudogene. CDR3 length: 14 amino acids. CDR3 amino acids: CASSRHQGTETQYF. Written as DNA, the CDR3 is TGTGCCAGCAGCCGCCATCAGGGGACAGAGACCCAGTACTTC.

The chain uses TRBV6-1 and TRBJ1-2, with 10 bases matching TRBD1. With V trimmed by 6 bases and J by 4 bases, 5 bases remained unmatched. The CDR3 has 14 amino acids. Germline values: CDR1 MNHNS, CDR2 SASEGT. CDR3 sequence (DNA): TGTGCCAGCAGGGGACAGGGGCCGGTCTATGGCTACACCTTC. This gives the protein CASRGQGPVYGYTF.

This clone was seen once. J is TRBJ2-5 and V is TRBV7-6; 8 nucleotides agree with TRBD1. The ends lost 5 bases at V and 0 bases at J; junction bases unmatched: 5. This CDR3 spans 15 amino acids. The V gene's germline CDR1 is SGHVS and CDR2 FNYEAQ. As DNA, the CDR3 is TGTGCCAGCAGCCCTTGGACAGGGAACCAAGAGACCCAGTACTTC. Protein product: CASSPWTGNQETQYF. Based on the CDR3 plus reference TRBV7-6 and TRBJ2-5, the full variable domain is GAGVSQSPRYKVTKRGQDVALRCDPISGHVSLYWYRQALGQGPEFLTYFNYEAQQDKSGLPNDRFSAERPEGSISTLTIQRTEQRDSAMYRCASSPWTGNQETQYFGPGTRLLVL.

The chain uses TRBV15 and TRBJ2-5, with D uncertain. V was trimmed by 4 bases and J by 4 bases, leaving 19 bases between them. The length of the CDR3 is 16 residues. Germline lookup yields CDR1 LNHNV and CDR2 YYDKDF (reference sequence). The CDR3 DNA sequence: TGTGCCACCAGCAATCCCGGATCGCCGGGTGGAGAGACCCAGTACTTC. Translating it yields CATSNPGSPGGETQYF.

The J gene is TRBJ2-1, the V gene TRBV6-1; 9 bases are a match to TRBD2. Germline CDR1 MNHNS, CDR2 SASEGT. V dropped 6 bases and J dropped 15; count of bases not matched to a gene: 9. This CDR3 region has 12 residues. In nucleotides, the CDR3 is TGTGCCAGCAGGGGGGTAGCGGGAGAATGGTTCTTC. Translated, it gives CASRGVAGEWFF.

As DNA, the CDR3 is TGCGCCAGCAGCCGAGGGGGATTGGAGACCCAGTACTTC. This gives the protein CASSRGGLETQYF. V gene TRBV4-1 combines with J gene TRBJ2-5, with D tentatively TRBD1 (6 bases). With 4 bases removed from V and 5 bases from J, the gap between germline ends came to 11 bases. The CDR3 totals 13 residues. Germline V gene lookup returns CDR1 MGHRA and CDR2 YSYEKL.

The CDR3 DNA follows: TGTGCCAGCAGTTTATGGAGGACTAGCGGGAGTCTCGTAGACTACAATGAGCAGTTCTTC. Amino acids: CASSLWRTSGSLVDYNEQFF. The genes are TRBV28 and TRBJ2-1; TRBD2 matches at 13 bases. Looked up from germline, CDR1 is MDHEN and CDR2 is SYDVKM. Trimming took 0 bases from V and 3 from J; bases not matched to a gene: 11. CDR3 length: 20 amino acids. The full variable domain, in which reference TRBV28 and TRBJ2-1 provide the parts outside the CDR3, is DVKVTQSSRYLVKRTGEKVFLECVQDMDHENMFWYRQDPGLGLRLIYFSYDVKMKEKGDIPEGYSVSREKKERFSLILESASTNQTSMYLCASSLWRTSGSLVDYNEQFFGPGTRLTVL.

This clone was picked up one time. The genes are TRBV15 and TRBJ2-7, with TRBD2 as a possible D gene (5 bases). Germline V gene sequence: CDR1 LNHNV, CDR2 YYDKDF (reference sequence). The V gene lost 1 base and the J gene lost 2 bases, with 9 bases spanning the gap. This CDR3 has 14 amino acids. CDR3 DNA sequence: TGTGCCACCAGCAGAGCCGGGAAGACCTACGAGCAGTACTTC. Encoded protein: CATSRAGKTYEQYF.

The chain carries TRBV19 and TRBJ2-6, with no clear D. This CDR3 is built from 13 residues. V was clipped by 5 bases and J by 4 bases, with 6 bases between them. Per the germline V gene, CDR1 is LNHDA and CDR2 is SQIVND (reference sequence). CDR3 in amino acids: CASSATGANVLTF. The CDR3 DNA is TGTGCCAGTAGTGCGACAGGGGCCAACGTCCTGACTTTC.

The gene calls are TRBV2 and TRBJ2-3; a weak D match, TRBD1 (6 bases). The V end was cut by 8 bases, the J end by 2 bases, with 14 bases between. Germline CDR1 reads SNHLY; CDR2 reads FYNNEI. The CDR3 consists of 14 residues. DNA of the CDR3: TGTGCCAGCGGACGGACAGCCCCCACAGATACGCAGTATTTT. Translation: CASGRTAPTDTQYF.

The table lists this clone with a count of one. This CDR3 is CASKPQTANTEAFF. CDR3 DNA: TGTGCCAGCAAGCCGCAGACGGCAAACACTGAAGCTTTCTTT. The chain joins TRBV27 to TRBJ1-1; no firm D call. Germline CDR1 and CDR2: MNHEY and SMNVEV (reference sequence). The CDR3 is 14 amino acids. Between the trimmed V and J ends, which lost 7 bases and 2 bases, there was a span of 14 bases.

The chain recombines TRBV28 with TRBJ2-7; perhaps TRBD1 as D (5 bases). CDR1 is MDHEN, CDR2 SYDVKM, per germline. The CDR3 loop spans 14 amino acids. Between the trimmed V and J ends, which lost 5 bases and 4 bases, there was a span of 15 bases. The CDR3: CASSDSTVWYEQYF. In nucleotides, the CDR3 is TGTGCCAGCAGTGACAGCACGGTATGGTACGAGCAGTACTTC.

The chain couples TRBV28 to TRBJ2-5, with TRBD1 matching over 10 bases. V lost 4 bases to trimming and J lost 2 bases; unmatched junction nucleotides: 13. The CDR3 contains 18 residues. Germline loops: CDR1 MDHEN, CDR2 SYDVKM. This CDR3 is CASSSFAGTGAGQETQYF. As DNA, the CDR3 is TGTGCCAGCAGTTCTTTCGCCGGGACAGGGGCTGGGCAAGAGACCCAGTACTTC.

This chain links TRBV29-1 with TRBJ2-7; 14 bases fit TRBD2. Germline loops: CDR1 SQVTM, CDR2 ANQGSEA. V shed 6 bases and J 6 bases; nucleotides not matched to a gene: 10. The CDR3 length is 15 residues. In DNA, the CDR3 is TGCAGCGTGACCGGGACTAGCGGGAGATCGGGCGAGCAGTACTTC. This sequence encodes CSVTGTSGRSGEQYF.

The chain uses TRBV5-6 and TRBJ1-3; 8 bases match TRBD1. Unmatched junction bases numbered 4, after V lost 3 bases and J lost 2 bases. This CDR3 region has 15 residues. Germline-derived CDR1 and CDR2 are SGHDT and YYEEEE. CDR3 sequence (DNA): TGTGCCAGCAGCTCAACAGGGGGTGCTGGAAACACCATATATTTT. This gives the protein CASSSTGGAGNTIYF.

The rearrangement joins TRBV2 to TRBJ2-7; the D gene is possibly TRBD1 (6 bases). The CDR3 is 14 residues long. V dropped 6 bases and J dropped 4 bases, with 16 bases sitting between them. CDR1 is SNHLY and CDR2 is FYNNEI in the germline V gene. The CDR3 bases are TGTGCCAGCAGCGTGCCGGGACACGGATACGAGCAGTACTTC. It is translated as CASSVPGHGYEQYF.

The rearrangement joins TRBV7-2 to TRBJ2-3; D not resolved. The CDR3 is 15 residues long. The V gene lost 4 bases and the J gene lost 0 bases, with 11 bases spanning the gap. Germline lookup yields CDR1 SGHTA and CDR2 FQGNSA. The CDR3 region has the DNA TGTGCCAGCAGCTATGACTCCACTAGCACAGATACGCAGTATTTT. Translated: CASSYDSTSTDTQYF.

This clone was recorded once. CDR3 region: CATDPGFNYGYTF. The DNA of the CDR3 is TGTGCCACCGACCCAGGGTTTAACTATGGCTACACCTTC. The V call is TRBV6-6, the J call TRBJ1-2, with a weak D call TRBD1 (5 bases). The germline V gene encodes CDR1 MNHNY and CDR2 SVGAGI (reference sequence). Trimming pared 10 bases from V and 1 base from J, leaving 13 bases between. This CDR3 contains 13 residues.

There are a few counts of this clone. The V and J genes are TRBV9 and TRBJ2-7; the match to TRBD1 covers 7 bases. The CDR3 totals 13 residues. V was pared by 0 bases and J by 3 bases, with 0 bases of the junction left unmatched. Germline V lookup: CDR1 SGDLS, CDR2 YYNGEE. The CDR3 sequence is CASSVDRGYEQYF. Written as DNA, the CDR3 is TGTGCCAGCAGCGTAGACAGGGGCTACGAGCAGTACTTC.

This chain links TRBV5-1 with TRBJ2-3; 8 bases are a match to TRBD2. Germline V lookup: CDR1 SGHRS, CDR2 YFSETQ. Trimming cost V 4 bases and J 0 bases; bases outside gene matches: 10. CDR3 size: 17 residues. CDR3 in DNA: TGCGCCAGCAGCCCGGGACTAGGACACTCTAGCACAGATACGCAGTATTTT. It encodes CASSPGLGHSSTDTQYF.

This clone was seen only once. This chain joins TRBV6-6 and TRBJ2-7; D ambiguous. Germline V lookup: CDR1 MNHNY, CDR2 SVGAGI (reference sequence). Trimming took 6 bases from V and 0 from J, leaving 12 bases between them. This CDR3 is built from 14 residues. The DNA of the CDR3 is TGTGCCAGCAGGCCATGGGGTCACTCCTACGAGCAGTACTTC. Protein sequence: CASRPWGHSYEQYF.